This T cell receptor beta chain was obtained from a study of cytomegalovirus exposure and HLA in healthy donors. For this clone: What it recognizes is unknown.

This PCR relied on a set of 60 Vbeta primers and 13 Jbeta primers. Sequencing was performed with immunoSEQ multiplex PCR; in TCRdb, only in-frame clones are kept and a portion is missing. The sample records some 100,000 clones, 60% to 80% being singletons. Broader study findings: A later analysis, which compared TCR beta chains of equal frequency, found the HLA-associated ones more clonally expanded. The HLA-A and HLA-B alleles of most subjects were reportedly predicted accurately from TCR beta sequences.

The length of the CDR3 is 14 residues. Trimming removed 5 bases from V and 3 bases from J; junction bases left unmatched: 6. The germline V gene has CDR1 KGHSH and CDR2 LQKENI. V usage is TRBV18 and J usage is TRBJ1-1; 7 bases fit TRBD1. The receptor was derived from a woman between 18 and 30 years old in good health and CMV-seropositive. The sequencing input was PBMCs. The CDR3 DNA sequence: TGTGCCAGCTCAACAGGGGTAAAGGACACTGAAGCTTTCTTT. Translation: CASSTGVKDTEAFF.